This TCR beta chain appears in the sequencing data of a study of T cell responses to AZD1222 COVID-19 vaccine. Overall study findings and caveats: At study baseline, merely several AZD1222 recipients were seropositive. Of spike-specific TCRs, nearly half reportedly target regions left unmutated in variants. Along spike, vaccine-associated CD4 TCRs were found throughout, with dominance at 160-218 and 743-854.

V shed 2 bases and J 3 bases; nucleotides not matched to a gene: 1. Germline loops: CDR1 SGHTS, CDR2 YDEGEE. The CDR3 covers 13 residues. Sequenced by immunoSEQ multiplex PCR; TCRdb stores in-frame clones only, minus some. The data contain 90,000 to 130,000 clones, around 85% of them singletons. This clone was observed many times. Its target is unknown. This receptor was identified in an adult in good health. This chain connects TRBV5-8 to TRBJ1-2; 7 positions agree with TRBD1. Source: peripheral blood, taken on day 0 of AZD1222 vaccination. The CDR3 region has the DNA TGTGCCAGCAGCTTAGGGACAGACTATGGCTACACCTTC. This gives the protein CASSLGTDYGYTF.